This TCR beta chain was recorded in a study of T cells in localized non-small cell lung cancer. Remarks on this clone: Its target is not known.

The method was immunoSEQ multiplex PCR; TCRdb's version includes in-frame clones alone and lacks a portion of them. Here the sample spans 1,500 or so clones, approximately 18% being singletons. Overall study results and limits: Researchers found a median approximately 60 of the top 100 tumor clones in adjacent lung. Prolonged overall survival went with higher T cell density in the blood. Uninvolved nearby lung showed the greatest T cell clonality, exceeding that found in tumor. It remains possible that heterogeneity exists, since only one tumor region was sequenced.

This CDR3 contains 17 residues. V lost 5 bases, J lost 0 bases, and 17 bases lay in between. Germline values: CDR1 LNHDA, CDR2 SQIVND (reference sequence). This specimen was lung tumor tissue, taken before any cancer treatment. The TCR originated in a male donor older than 55 with stage I lung adenocarcinoma. The rearrangement joins TRBV19 to TRBJ2-1; the D gene is possibly TRBD2 (6 bases). CDR3 nucleotide sequence: TGTGCCAGTAGTTTAACCCTTATAGCGGCCTCCTACAATGAGCAGTTCTTC. Its protein product is CASSLTLIAASYNEQFF.